Each of the 8 T cell receptor beta chains below was sequenced from the same sample in a study of prognosis after radiotherapy for stage I lung cancer. With two-round multiplex PCR, TCR beta CDR3 sequences were amplified from genomic DNA. Round one of PCR was performed, and it used primers specific to each TRBV and TRBJ gene. TCRdb re-called the multiplex PCR reads with MiXCR, one entry per CDR3 protein. The table includes roughly 27,000 distinct CDR3 sequences, 46% detected once. The source was PBMCs, collected before or after stereotactic body radiation therapy (not recorded which). These receptors came from a donor over 45 with non-small cell lung cancer.

This clonotype has a count of ten or more. The genes are TRBV6-5 and TRBJ2-5, with D perhaps matching TRBD1 or TRBD2 (5 bases each). The CDR3 sequence is 14 residues long. The germline V gene encodes CDR1 MNHEY and CDR2 SVGAGI. V lost 4 bases, J lost 4 bases, and 13 bases lay in between. The CDR3 sequence is CASSSRDVRETQYF. The CDR3 DNA reads as TGTGCCAGCAGTTCCCGGGACGTGCGAGAGACCCAGTACTTC.

This rearrangement joins TRBV12-3 or TRBV12-4 to TRBJ1-2, with TRBD1 as a possible D gene (6 bases). The CDR3 runs 12 residues. V was cut by 5 bases and J by 7 bases, with 11 bases left in between. In DNA, the CDR3 is TGTGCCAGCAGTGCAGGGGCTGGTGGCTACACCTTC. This codes for CASSAGAGGYTF.

As concerns this clonotype: A far larger clone is just one base off, so this is likely a read error. The DNA of the CDR3 is TGTGCCATCAGTAACCCGGGGCAGAACTATGGCTACACCTTC. It yields the protein CAISNPGQNYGYTF. The chain recombines TRBV10-3 with TRBJ1-2; the D gene is possibly TRBD1 (5 bases). The CDR3 has 14 amino acids. Looked up from germline, CDR1 is ENHRY and CDR2 is SYGVKD. Trimming stripped 5 bases from V and 2 bases from J, with 12 bases between.

For this clonotype: At one boundary the junction diverges from the germline segment, which might be a read error. J is TRBJ1-4 and V is TRBV6-5; 7 bases align to TRBD1. This CDR3 region has 16 residues. Germline V gene lookup returns CDR1 MNHEY and CDR2 SVGAGI. CDR3 loop: CACSSVIGQDFGKLFF. The CDR3 bases are TGTGCCTGCAGTTCTGTCATAGGACAGGACTTTGGAAAACTGTTTTTT.

Notes on this clonotype: A read error may account for a junction end that differs from germline. The V and J genes are TRBV6-5 and TRBJ2-2; D is undetermined. The germline V gene has CDR1 MNHEY and CDR2 SVGAGI. There are 13 residues in the CDR3. This chain's CDR3 is CAISWPARGELFF. CDR3 DNA: TGTGCCATCAGTTGGCCCGCACGCGGTGAGCTGTTTTTT.

A word on this clonotype: One junction end disagrees with the germline gene, perhaps due to a read error. The chain employs TRBV6-1 and TRBJ2-3, with 10 bases identical to TRBD2. From germline, CDR1 is MNHNS and CDR2 SASEGT. The CDR3 contains 15 residues. The CDR3 DNA reads as TGTGCCAGCAGTCACAGCGGGAGGGAGAAAGATACGAAGTATTTT. This sequence encodes CASSHSGREKDTKYF.

This clonotype was counted at least ten times. This chain links TRBV2 with TRBJ2-7; 7 nucleotides match TRBD2. Germline lookup yields CDR1 SNHLY and CDR2 FYNNEI. This CDR3 is 14 amino acids long. The trim removed 6 bases at V and 2 bases at J, leaving 7 bases unmatched. CDR3 nucleotide sequence: TGTGCCAGCAGCTCCCCCGGGACTACCTACGAGCAGTACTTC. Protein product: CASSSPGTTYEQYF.

As DNA, the CDR3 is TGTGCCAGCAGCCCAGAATTGGGGAAGTCGAACACTGAAGCTTTCTTT. As protein: CASSPELGKSNTEAFF. The rearrangement uses TRBV7-9 and TRBJ1-1, with D hard to call. The CDR3 covers 16 residues. Per the germline V gene, CDR1 is SEHNR and CDR2 is FQNEAQ (reference sequence). The V end was cut by 5 bases, the J end by 1 base, with 17 bases between.